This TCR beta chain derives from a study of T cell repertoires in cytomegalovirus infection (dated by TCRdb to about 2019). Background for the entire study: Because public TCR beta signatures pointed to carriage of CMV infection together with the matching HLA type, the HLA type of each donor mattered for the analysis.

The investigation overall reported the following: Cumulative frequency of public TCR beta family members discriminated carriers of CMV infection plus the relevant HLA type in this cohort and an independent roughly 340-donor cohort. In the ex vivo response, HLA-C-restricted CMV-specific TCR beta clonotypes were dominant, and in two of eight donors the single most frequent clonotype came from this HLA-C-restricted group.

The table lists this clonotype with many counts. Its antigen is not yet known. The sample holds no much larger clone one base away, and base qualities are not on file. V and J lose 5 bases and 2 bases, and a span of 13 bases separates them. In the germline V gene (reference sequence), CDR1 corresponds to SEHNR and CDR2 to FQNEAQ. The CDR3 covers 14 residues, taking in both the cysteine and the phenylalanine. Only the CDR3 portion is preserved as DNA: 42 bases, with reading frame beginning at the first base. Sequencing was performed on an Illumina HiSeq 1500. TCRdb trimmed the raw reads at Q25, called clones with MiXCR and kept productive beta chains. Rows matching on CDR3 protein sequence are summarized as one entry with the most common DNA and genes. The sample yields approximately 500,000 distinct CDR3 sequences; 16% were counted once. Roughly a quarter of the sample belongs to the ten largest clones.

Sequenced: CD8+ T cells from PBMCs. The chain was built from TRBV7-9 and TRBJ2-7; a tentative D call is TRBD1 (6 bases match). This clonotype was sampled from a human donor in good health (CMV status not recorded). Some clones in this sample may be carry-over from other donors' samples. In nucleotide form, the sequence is TGTGCCAGCAGCCGCCAGGGGCGAACCTACGAGCAGTACTTC. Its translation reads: CASSRQGRTYEQYF.